This TCR beta chain was retrieved from a study of monozygotic twins with inflammatory bowel disease. Each CDR3 protein gets one entry in TCRdb, which reprocessed the 5' RACE reads and gives no DNA. The sample includes some 450,000 distinct CDR3 sequences. The CDR3 runs 15 residues. CDR1 is SEHNR and CDR2 is FQNEAQ in the germline V gene (reference sequence). This receptor was taken from a human donor with ulcerative colitis or Crohn's disease, or a healthy co-twin of an affected twin (not recorded which). The source material was blood. The chain recombines TRBV7-9 with TRBJ1-1. CDR3 sequence reads: CASSTQPVSDTEAFF.